This TCR beta chain stems from a study of T cell changes during pregnancy in multiple sclerosis. V lost 4 bases to trimming and J lost 5 bases; unmatched junction nucleotides: 7. This CDR3 is built from 14 residues. The V gene's germline CDR1 is SGHNT and CDR2 YYREEE (reference sequence). This clone was counted only a few times. Profiled with immunoSEQ multiplex PCR; TCRdb holds only in-frame clones, not every one. The data hold tens of thousands of clones, with around nine tenths observed a single time. The chain recombines TRBV5-4 with TRBJ2-5; 8 bases align to TRBD2. The sequence was obtained from a female donor with multiple sclerosis, enrolled in a pregnancy study. Sequencing used CD8+ T cells from peripheral blood mononuclear cells, obtained in the first trimester of pregnancy. The CDR3 region is CASSPKREWETQYF. For the CDR3, the DNA is TGTGCCAGCAGCCCCAAGCGGGAGTGGGAGACCCAGTACTTC. Complete variable domain (other parts from reference TRBV5-4 and TRBJ2-5): ETGVTQSPTHLIKTRGQQVTLRCSSQSGHNTVSWYQQALGQGPQFIFQYYREEENGRGNFPPRFSGLQFPNYSSELNVNALELDDSALYLCASSPKREWETQYFGPGTRLLVL.